The rows below give T cell receptor beta chains drawn from one sample of a study of post-analysis software for immune sequencing data. MiXCR, run by TCRdb on the PCR reads, gives a single entry per CDR3 protein. The sample has over 300,000 distinct CDR3 sequences, roughly 38% seen once. Sequenced material: blood. The source of these receptors is a girl aged 5-17 years with multiple sclerosis. Both conserved end residues are part of each CDR3. The order of the fields is D gene, V gene, J gene, clone size, CDR3 DNA, CDR3 protein. D genes are given only for firm matches. The listing skips clone size in some rows; elsewhere it reads once, few, many or a size class.

d_call: NA
v_call: TRBV15
j_call: TRBJ1-5
clone_size: NA
cdr3_nt: TGTGCCACCAGCAGGCCTGGCGAGATCTATCAGCCCCAGCATTTT
cdr3_aa: CATSRPGEIYQPQHF

d_call: NA
v_call: TRBV7-2
j_call: TRBJ2-7
clone_size: NA
cdr3_nt: TGTGCCAGCAGCTCCTCCGGGACACCGTCCTACGAGCAGTACTTC
cdr3_aa: CASSSSGTPSYEQYF

d_call: TRBD1
v_call: TRBV6-5
j_call: TRBJ2-5
clone_size: NA
cdr3_nt: TGTGCCAGCAGTTTAGGACAGGGGTTACAGCAGTACTTC
cdr3_aa: CASSLGQGLQQYF

d_call: NA
v_call: TRBV4-1
j_call: TRBJ1-2
clone_size: few
cdr3_nt: TGCGCCAGCAGCCCTGTAGGAGGACCTTTAAAGGACTATGGCTACACCTTC
cdr3_aa: CASSPVGGPLKDYGYTF

d_call: NA
v_call: TRBV9
j_call: TRBJ1-1
clone_size: NA
cdr3_nt: TGTACCAGCAGCACCACAGGGTCGACGGGAGAGAACACTGAAGCTTTCTTT
cdr3_aa: CTSSTTGSTGENTEAFF

d_call: NA
v_call: TRBV7-9
j_call: TRBJ2-3
clone_size: NA
cdr3_nt: TGTGCCAGCAGCTTAAAAACCCGGGTCTACGGAGATACGCAGTATTTT
cdr3_aa: CASSLKTRVYGDTQYF

d_call: TRBD2
v_call: TRBV7-3
j_call: TRBJ2-1
clone_size: few
cdr3_nt: TGTGCCAGCAGCTTAAATGGACGGGGGGGTAACAATGAGCAGTTCTTC
cdr3_aa: CASSLNGRGGNNEQFF

d_call: TRBD2
v_call: TRBV3-1
j_call: TRBJ2-7
clone_size: NA
cdr3_nt: TGTGCCAGCAGCCAAGTAGGCGGGGGCGAGCAGTACTTC
cdr3_aa: CASSQVGGGEQYF

d_call: TRBD1
v_call: TRBV5-6
j_call: TRBJ1-2
clone_size: NA
cdr3_nt: TGTGCCAGCAGCCCCCGGACAGGGCCCTATGGCAACACCTTC
cdr3_aa: CASSPRTGPYGNTF

d_call: NA
v_call: TRBV7-2
j_call: TRBJ2-7
clone_size: few
cdr3_nt: TGTGCCAGCAGCTTAGCTGATGACTACGAGCAGTACTTC
cdr3_aa: CASSLADDYEQYF

d_call: NA
v_call: TRBV9
j_call: TRBJ1-1
clone_size: few
cdr3_nt: TGTGCCAGCAGCGCTGAAACAGGGATTGAAGCTTTCTTT
cdr3_aa: CASSAETGIEAFF

d_call: TRBD1
v_call: TRBV5-1
j_call: TRBJ1-2
clone_size: few
cdr3_nt: TGCGCCAGCAGCCCGGCACAGGGGGTCTATGGCTACACCTTC
cdr3_aa: CASSPAQGVYGYTF

d_call: NA
v_call: TRBV5-1
j_call: TRBJ2-7
clone_size: NA
cdr3_nt: TGCGCCAGCAGTCGCAGGGGGGCCCCTGACGAGCAGTACTTC
cdr3_aa: CASSRRGAPDEQYF

d_call: NA
v_call: TRBV6-1
j_call: TRBJ2-7
clone_size: few
cdr3_nt: TGTGCCAGCAAAGTAGACAACCAATACGAGCAGTACTTC
cdr3_aa: CASKVDNQYEQYF

d_call: TRBD1
v_call: TRBV6-5
j_call: TRBJ2-5
clone_size: few
cdr3_nt: TGTGCCAGCAGTAGTACAGGGGGCGCGGAGACCCAGTACTTC
cdr3_aa: CASSSTGGAETQYF

d_call: TRBD2
v_call: TRBV7-2
j_call: TRBJ2-5
clone_size: NA
cdr3_nt: TGTGCCAGCAGCTTAGATGGCGGGGGGGTTCGGAAGACCCAGTACTTC
cdr3_aa: CASSLDGGGVRKTQYF

d_call: NA
v_call: TRBV29-1
j_call: TRBJ2-7
clone_size: few
cdr3_nt: TGCAGCGTTGCCAAGGGGGTGACCCTAAACTACGAGCAGTACTTC
cdr3_aa: CSVAKGVTLNYEQYF

d_call: TRBD2
v_call: TRBV12-3/TRBV12-4
j_call: TRBJ2-3
clone_size: once
cdr3_nt: TGTGCCAGCAGCCGGGGGGAGGATACGCAGTATTTT
cdr3_aa: CASSRGEDTQYF

d_call: NA
v_call: TRBV5-1
j_call: TRBJ2-4
clone_size: NA
cdr3_nt: TGCGCCAGCAGCGGGTTGGACACCCCAAGGCACATTCAGTACTTC
cdr3_aa: CASSGLDTPRHIQYF

d_call: TRBD2
v_call: TRBV6-1
j_call: TRBJ2-3
clone_size: NA
cdr3_nt: TGTGCCAGCAGTCAACCCCGGGACTACCGTTTTGTCACAGATACGCAGTATTTT
cdr3_aa: CASSQPRDYRFVTDTQYF

d_call: TRBD1
v_call: TRBV7-2
j_call: TRBJ2-7
clone_size: NA
cdr3_nt: TGTGCCAGCAGCTTAGACAGGGGCGGTTCGGGGGAGCAGTACTTC
cdr3_aa: CASSLDRGGSGEQYF

d_call: NA
v_call: TRBV18
j_call: TRBJ2-1
clone_size: few
cdr3_nt: TGTGCCAGTTCACCACGCTCCCTCCGAGTGGAGCAGTTCTTC
cdr3_aa: CASSPRSLRVEQFF

d_call: TRBD1
v_call: TRBV10-3
j_call: TRBJ2-7
clone_size: NA
cdr3_nt: TGTGCCATCAGAGACCCGGGACAGGGCATCTACGAGCAGTACTTC
cdr3_aa: CAIRDPGQGIYEQYF